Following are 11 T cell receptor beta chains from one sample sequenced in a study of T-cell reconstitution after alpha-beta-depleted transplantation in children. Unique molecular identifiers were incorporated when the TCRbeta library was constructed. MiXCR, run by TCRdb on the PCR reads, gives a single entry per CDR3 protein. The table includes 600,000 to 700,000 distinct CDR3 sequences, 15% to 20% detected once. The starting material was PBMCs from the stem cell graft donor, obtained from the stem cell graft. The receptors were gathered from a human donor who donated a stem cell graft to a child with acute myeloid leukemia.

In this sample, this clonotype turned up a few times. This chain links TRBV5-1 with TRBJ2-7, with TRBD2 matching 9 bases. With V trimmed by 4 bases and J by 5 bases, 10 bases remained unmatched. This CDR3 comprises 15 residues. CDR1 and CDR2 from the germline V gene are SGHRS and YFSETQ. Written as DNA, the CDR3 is TGCGCCAGCAGCCCGACCGGACTAGCGTCTAACGAGCAGTACTTC. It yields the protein CASSPTGLASNEQYF.

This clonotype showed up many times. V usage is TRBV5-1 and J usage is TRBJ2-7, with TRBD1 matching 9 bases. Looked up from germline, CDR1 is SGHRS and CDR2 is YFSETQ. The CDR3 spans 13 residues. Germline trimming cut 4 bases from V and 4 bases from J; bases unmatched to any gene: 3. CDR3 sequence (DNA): TGCGCCAGCAGCGACAGGGGGATGTACGAGCAGTACTTC. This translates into CASSDRGMYEQYF.

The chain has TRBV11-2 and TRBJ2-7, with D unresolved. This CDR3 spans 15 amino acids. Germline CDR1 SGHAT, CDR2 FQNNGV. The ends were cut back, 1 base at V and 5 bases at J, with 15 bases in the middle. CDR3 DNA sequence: TGTGCCAGCAGCTTAGCTAACTTCCCACTGGACGAGCAGTACTTC. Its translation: CASSLANFPLDEQYF.

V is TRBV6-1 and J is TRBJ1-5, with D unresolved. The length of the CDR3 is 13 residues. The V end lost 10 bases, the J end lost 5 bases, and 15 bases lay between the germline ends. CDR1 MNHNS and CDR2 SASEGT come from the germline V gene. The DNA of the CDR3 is TGTGCCACCAGGTTCAGCTACGATCAGCCCCAGCATTTT. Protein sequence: CATRFSYDQPQHF.

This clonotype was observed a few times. The CDR3: CSAKGVFNQPQHF. CDR3 bases: TGCAGTGCTAAAGGGGTCTTCAATCAGCCCCAGCATTTT. This chain uses TRBV20-1 with TRBJ1-5; tentatively, D is TRBD1 (5 bases). The V gene lost 4 bases and the J gene lost 3 bases, with 10 bases spanning the gap. There are 13 residues in the CDR3. CDR1 DFQATT and CDR2 SNEGSKA come from the germline V gene (reference sequence).

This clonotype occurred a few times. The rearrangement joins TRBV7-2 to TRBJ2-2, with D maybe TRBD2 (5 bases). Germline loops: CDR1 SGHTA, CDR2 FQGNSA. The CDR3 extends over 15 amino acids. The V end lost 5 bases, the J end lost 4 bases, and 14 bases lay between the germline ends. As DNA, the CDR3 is TGTGCCAGCAGCCAAGTGAGAGGAGGCACCGGGGAGCTGTTTTTT. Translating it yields CASSQVRGGTGELFF.

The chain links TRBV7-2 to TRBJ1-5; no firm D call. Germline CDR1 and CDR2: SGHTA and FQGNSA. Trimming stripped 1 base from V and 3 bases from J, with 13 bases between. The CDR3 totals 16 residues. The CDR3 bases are TGTGCCAGCAGCTTAGTTGGTGGGCATGCCAATCAGCCCCAGCATTTT. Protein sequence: CASSLVGGHANQPQHF. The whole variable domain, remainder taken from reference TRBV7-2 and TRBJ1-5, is GAGVSQSPSNKVTEKGKDVELRCDPISGHTALYWYRQSLGQGLEFLIYFQGNSAPDKSGLPSDRFSAERTGGSVSTLTIQRTQQEDSAVYLCASSLVGGHANQPQHFGDGTRLSIL.

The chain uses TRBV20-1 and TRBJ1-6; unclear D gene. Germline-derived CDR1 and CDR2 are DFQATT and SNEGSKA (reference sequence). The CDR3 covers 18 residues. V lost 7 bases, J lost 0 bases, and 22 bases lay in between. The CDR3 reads CSVEHSRSKSSYNSPLHF. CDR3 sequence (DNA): TGCAGTGTTGAGCACAGTCGGAGTAAAAGCTCCTATAATTCACCCCTCCACTTT.

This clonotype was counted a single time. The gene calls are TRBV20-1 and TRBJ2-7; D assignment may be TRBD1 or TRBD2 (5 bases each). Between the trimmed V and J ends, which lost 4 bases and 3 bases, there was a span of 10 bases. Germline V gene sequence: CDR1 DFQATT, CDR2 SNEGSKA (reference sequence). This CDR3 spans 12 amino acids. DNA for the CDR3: TGCAGTGCTAAGGGACCGAACTACGAGCAGTACGTC. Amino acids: CSAKGPNYEQYV.

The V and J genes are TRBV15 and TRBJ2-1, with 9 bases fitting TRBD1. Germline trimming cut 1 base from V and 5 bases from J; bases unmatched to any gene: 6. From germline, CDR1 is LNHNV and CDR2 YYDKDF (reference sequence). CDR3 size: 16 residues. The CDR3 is CATSRVGTGMHNEQFF. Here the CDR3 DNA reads TGTGCCACCAGCAGAGTCGGGACAGGGATGCACAATGAGCAGTTCTTC. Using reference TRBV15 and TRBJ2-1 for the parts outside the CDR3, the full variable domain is DAMVIQNPRYQVTQFGKPVTLSCSQTLNHNVMYWYQQKSSQAPKLLFHYYDKDFNNEADTPDNFQSRRPNTSFCFLDIRSPGLGDTAMYLCATSRVGTGMHNEQFFGPGTRLTVL.

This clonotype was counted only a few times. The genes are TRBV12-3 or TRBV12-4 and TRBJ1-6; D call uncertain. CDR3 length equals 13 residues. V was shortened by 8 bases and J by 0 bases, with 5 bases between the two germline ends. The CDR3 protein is CASWSSYNSPLHF. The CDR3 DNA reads TGTGCCAGCTGGAGCTCCTATAATTCACCCCTCCACTTT.